The sequence of this T cell receptor beta chain was determined in a study of CD8 T cells in Susac syndrome. With random hexamers, reverse transcription was performed on about 0.5 to 1 ug of RNA. TCRdb itself ran the immunoSEQ multiplex PCR reads through MiXCR, one entry per CDR3 protein. The sample lists some 120,000 distinct CDR3 sequences; nearly 95% were seen once. This clonotype was seen a handful of times. Trimming cost V 4 bases and J 1 base; bases outside gene matches: 0. The germline V gene has CDR1 SGHTA and CDR2 FQGNSA. The CDR3 loop spans 13 amino acids. Sequencing was performed on CD4+ T cells from PBMCs. The clonotype originates from a human donor in good health. J is TRBJ2-7 and V is TRBV7-2, with 8 bases matching TRBD2. The CDR3 here is CASSSSGSYEQYF. CDR3 bases: TGTGCCAGCAGCTCTAGCGGGTCCTACGAGCAGTACTTC. The whole variable domain, filled in from reference TRBV7-2 and TRBJ2-7, reads GAGVSQSPSNKVTEKGKDVELRCDPISGHTALYWYRQSLGQGLEFLIYFQGNSAPDKSGLPSDRFSAERTGGSVSTLTIQRTQQEDSAVYLCASSSSGSYEQYFGPGTRLTVT.